This T cell receptor (beta chain) was observed in a study of blood T cell repertoires in COVID-19 (dated by TCRdb to 2018 to 2020). A note on the overall study: The collaborator samples originated in the United States, Italy and Spain and spanned the acute and convalescent phases of COVID-19. The prospective study material was composed of cDNA or gDNA derived from T cells, B-cell-depleted T cells, or PBMCs. The dataset comprised deeply sampled blood TCRbeta repertoires from subjects exposed to, actively infected with, or recovered from COVID-19. The repertoires were made available in a free public database intended to serve as a resource for research on the immune response to SARS-CoV-2. The samples were drawn from the first 160 participants of the ongoing ImmuneRACE study and from 1,200 or so subjects provided by 6 global collaborators. The sample metadata nearly always contained a de-identified subject ID, COVID-19 status, age in years and sex. Where available, HLA class I and class II types were obtained from metadata supplied by the sample provider rather than from assay-based typing. Results and caveats for the whole study, not just this receptor: The quantity of clinical and demographic metadata differed by source and by participant and was supplied without curation.

CDR1 and CDR2 are read off the germline V gene (reference sequence) as MNHEY and SMNVEV. V is shortened by 6 bases, J by 7 bases, and the region joining them spans 9 bases. The CDR3 measures 11 amino acids from cysteine to phenylalanine. The DNA shown is the 33-base CDR3, in frame from base 1. TCRbeta CDR3 regions were amplified from genomic DNA by means of the immunoSEQ Assay, a bias-controlled multiplex PCR. The original methods were these. Nucleated cell counts per sample were estimated from amplification of reference gene primers within the assay. To quantify the absolute abundance of each unique TCRbeta CDR3 rearrangement, sequence reads were collapsed and filtered. For each sample, productive Simpson clonality was calculated by taking the square root of Simpson's diversity index across productive rearrangements. Sourced from immuneACCESS, this table was stored by TCRdb with only in-frame sequences that have V and J called. A share of the clones is absent; for the studies checked, an unresolved V gene accounts for under half, and the remainder has no known explanation. The DNA was the basis for D and trimming; V, J and clone size are from that table. The sample yields about 250,000 clones; approximately 90% were counted once. Clones ranked in the top ten supply approximately 9.5% of the sample.

In the prospective study, participants were about 18 to 100 years old, resided in approximately 25 geographic areas of the United States, and were enrolled through a virtual design. In the prospective study, participants were assigned to cohorts based on the clinical history participants reported in a screening survey and a study questionnaire. Recovered participants in ImmuneRACE Cohort 3 were defined by two consecutive negative NP/OP PCR tests, clearance by a healthcare professional, or resolution of symptoms. In the prospective study, whole blood, serum and a nasopharyngeal or oropharyngeal swab were collected from each participant by mobile phlebotomists. Participants in the prospective study had the option to provide additional blood draws and questionnaires over an approximately 2-month period. Before DNA extraction, prospective study blood samples were shipped either frozen or at room temperature.

Remarks on this clone: Its target antigen remains unknown. No base quality information exists; no much larger clone differs at one position.

Here the chain combines TRBV27 and TRBJ1-1, with an unclear D gene assignment. Material for sequencing was PBMCs or T cells enriched from blood (not recorded which). This TCR derives from a man in his forties who had recovered from COVID-19. The nucleotide sequence reads as follows: TGTGCCAGCAGGTTCGGTGGTGAAGCTTTCTTT. The encoded protein is CASRFGGEAFF.